These T cell receptor beta chains were read from a single sample in a study of blood T cell repertoires in COVID-19. Method: immunoSEQ multiplex PCR; TCRdb's copy keeps in-frame clones and lacks some. The data show 200,000 to 250,000 clones, with more than 70% seen just once and 3.6% held by the top ten. The sample taken for sequencing was peripheral blood. These receptors were obtained from a woman of 80 years or more with acute or convalescent COVID-19. The CDR3 runs from the conserved cysteine through the conserved F or W.

>TRBV7-2|TRBJ2-3
CASSVGGGDTQYF
>TRBV28|TRBJ1-1
CASSLWGASNTEAFF
>TRBV12-3/TRBV12-4|TRBJ1-1
CASSFLGAEAFF
>TRBV7-2|TRBJ2-7
CASSLDGQGQQYF
>TRBV4-3|TRBJ1-1
CASSQGIIGVEAFF
>TRBV27|TRBJ1-4
CASSSHSSGAEKLFF
>TRBV7-8|TRBJ1-5
CASSQDRGIQPQHF
>TRBV2|TRBJ2-1
CASSVERGGFDEQFF
>TRBV5-1|TRBJ2-3
CASSLAGTSVDTQYF
>TRBV24-1|TRBJ2-6
CATSDSRSGANVLTF